Included here is one TCR beta chain sequence, with context. The antigen remains unidentified. This sample was included in a study of CD8+ T cells in alopecia areata. Study at large: The authors scored treated patients' severity by affected scalp percentage. Study-wide findings and caveats: Scalp and blood retained many expanded lesional clones during tofacitinib.

RNA was extracted and reverse transcribed into cDNA as the sequencing template. Sequencing used immunoSEQ multiplex PCR; TCRdb keeps in-frame clones, though not all of them. The sample consists of 200,000 to 250,000 clones, roughly three fifths of them appearing once. Trimming pared 0 bases from V and 5 bases from J, leaving 15 bases between. There are 15 residues in the CDR3. Germline lookup yields CDR1 SGHRS and CDR2 YFSETQ. Treatment specified: oral pan-JAK inhibitor, 5-10 mg twice daily. The sequence was collected from a human donor with alopecia areata. The chain couples TRBV5-1 to TRBJ2-7, with unresolved D. This material consisted of CD4+ T cells sorted from blood, taken at approximately week 42, from a patient treated with tofacitinib. The CDR3 region is CASSLAGSPGDEQYF. CDR3 DNA: TGCGCCAGCAGCTTGGCCGGAAGTCCGGGCGACGAGCAGTACTTC.